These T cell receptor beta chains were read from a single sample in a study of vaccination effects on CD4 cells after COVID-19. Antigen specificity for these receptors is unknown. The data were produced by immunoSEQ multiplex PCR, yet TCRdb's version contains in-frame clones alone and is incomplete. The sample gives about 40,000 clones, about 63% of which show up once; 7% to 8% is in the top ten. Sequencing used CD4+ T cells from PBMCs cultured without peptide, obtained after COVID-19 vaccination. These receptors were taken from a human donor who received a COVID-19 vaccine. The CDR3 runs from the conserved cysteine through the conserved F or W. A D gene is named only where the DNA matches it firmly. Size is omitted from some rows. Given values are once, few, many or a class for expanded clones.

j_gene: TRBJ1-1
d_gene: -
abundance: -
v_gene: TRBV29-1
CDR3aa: CSVERSMNTEAFF
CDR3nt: TGCAGCGTTGAGCGCAGCATGAACACTGAAGCTTTCTTT

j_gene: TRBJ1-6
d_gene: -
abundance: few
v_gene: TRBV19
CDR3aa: CASNFGFGRRDSPLHF
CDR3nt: TGTGCCAGTAACTTCGGATTCGGGAGGCGGGATTCACCCCTCCACTTT

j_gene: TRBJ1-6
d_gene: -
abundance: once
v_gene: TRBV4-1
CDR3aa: CASSQVRVGSPLHF
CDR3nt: TGCGCCAGCAGCCAAGTTCGGGTCGGTTCACCCCTCCACTTT

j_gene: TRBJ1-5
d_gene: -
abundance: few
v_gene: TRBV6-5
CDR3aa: CASSYSTDQPQHF
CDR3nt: TGTGCCAGCAGTTACTCGACTGATCAGCCCCAGCATTTT

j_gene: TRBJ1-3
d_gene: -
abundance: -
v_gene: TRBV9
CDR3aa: CASSVALGGPGNTIYF
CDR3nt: TGTGCCAGCAGCGTAGCTTTGGGGGGGCCTGGAAACACCATATATTTT

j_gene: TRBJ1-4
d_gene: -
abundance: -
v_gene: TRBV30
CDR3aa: CAYTERINEKLFF
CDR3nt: TGTGCCTACACTGAACGAATTAATGAAAAACTGTTTTTT

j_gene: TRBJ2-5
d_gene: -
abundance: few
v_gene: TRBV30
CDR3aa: CAWSVRIRETQYF
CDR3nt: TGTGCCTGGAGTGTACGAATTCGAGAGACCCAGTACTTC

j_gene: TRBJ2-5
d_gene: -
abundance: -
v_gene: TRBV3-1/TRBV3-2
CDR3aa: CASSPPHSTGRETQYF
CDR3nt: TGTGCCAGCAGCCCCCCCCATAGCACGGGACGGGAGACCCAGTACTTC

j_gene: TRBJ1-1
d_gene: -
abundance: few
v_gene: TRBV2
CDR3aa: CASIGGGDTEAFF
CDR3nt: TGTGCCAGCATTGGCGGGGGGGACACTGAAGCTTTCTTT

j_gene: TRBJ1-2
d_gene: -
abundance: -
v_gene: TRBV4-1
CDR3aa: CASSQFLAELGSYGYTF
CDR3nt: TGCGCCAGCAGCCAATTTCTTGCAGAATTGGGGTCCTATGGCTACACCTTC

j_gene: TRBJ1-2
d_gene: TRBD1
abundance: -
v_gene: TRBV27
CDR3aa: CASSLRGQDGYTF
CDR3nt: TGTGCCAGCAGCCTCAGGGGGCAGGATGGCTACACCTTC

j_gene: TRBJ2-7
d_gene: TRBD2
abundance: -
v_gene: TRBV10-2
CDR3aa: CASRLAGAKEQYF
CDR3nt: TGCGCCAGCAGACTAGCGGGAGCCAAAGAGCAGTACTTC

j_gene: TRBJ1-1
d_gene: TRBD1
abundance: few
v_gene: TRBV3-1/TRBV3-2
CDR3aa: CASSRTGNTEAFF
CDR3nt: TGTGCCAGCAGCCGGACAGGTAACACTGAAGCTTTCTTT

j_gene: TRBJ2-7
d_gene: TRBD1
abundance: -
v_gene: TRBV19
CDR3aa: CASTRGQGVYEQYF
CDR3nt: TGTGCCAGTACCCGAGGGCAGGGGGTCTACGAGCAGTACTTC

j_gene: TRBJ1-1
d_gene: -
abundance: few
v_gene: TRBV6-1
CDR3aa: CASSESAGFNTEAFF
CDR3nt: TGTGCCAGCAGTGAATCGGCAGGATTTAACACTGAAGCTTTCTTT

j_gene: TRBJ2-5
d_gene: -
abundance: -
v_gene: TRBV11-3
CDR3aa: CASSLGYRETQYF
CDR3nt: TGTGCCAGCAGCTTAGGTTACCGAGAGACCCAGTACTTC

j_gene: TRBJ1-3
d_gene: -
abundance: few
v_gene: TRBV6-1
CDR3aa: CASSEFNRSGNTIYF
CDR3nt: TGTGCCAGCAGTGAATTTAACAGATCTGGAAACACCATATATTTT

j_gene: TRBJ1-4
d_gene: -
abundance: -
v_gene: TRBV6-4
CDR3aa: CASSGLRAVENEKLFF
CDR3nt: TGTGCCAGCAGCGGGTTGAGGGCCGTAGAGAATGAAAAACTGTTTTTT

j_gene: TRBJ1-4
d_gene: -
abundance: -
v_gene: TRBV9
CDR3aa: CASSRGQSNEKLFF
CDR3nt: TGTGCCAGCTCCCGAGGACAGAGTAATGAAAAACTGTTTTTT

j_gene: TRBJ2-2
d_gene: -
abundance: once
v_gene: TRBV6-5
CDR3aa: CASSYSAGLYTGELFF
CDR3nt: TGTGCCAGCAGTTACAGTGCAGGTCTCTACACCGGGGAGCTGTTTTTT

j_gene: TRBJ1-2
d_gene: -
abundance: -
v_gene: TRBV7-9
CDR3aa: CASSLVEGVDGYTF
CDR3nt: TGTGCCAGCAGCTTAGTTGAGGGGGTGGATGGCTACACCTTC

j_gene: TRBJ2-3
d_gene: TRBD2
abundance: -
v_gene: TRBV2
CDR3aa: CASISGSSLDTQYF
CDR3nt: TGTGCCAGCATCAGCGGGAGTAGTTTAGATACGCAGTATTTT

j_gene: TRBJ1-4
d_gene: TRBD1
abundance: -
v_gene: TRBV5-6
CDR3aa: CASSRPGQGEKLFF
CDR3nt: TGTGCCAGCAGCCGGCCGGGACAGGGCGAAAAACTGTTTTTT

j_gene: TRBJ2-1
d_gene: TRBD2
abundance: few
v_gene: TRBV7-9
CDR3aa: CASSVPGLAVRTLYNEQFF
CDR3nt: TGTGCCAGCAGTGTACCGGGACTAGCGGTCCGGACTTTATACAATGAGCAGTTCTTC

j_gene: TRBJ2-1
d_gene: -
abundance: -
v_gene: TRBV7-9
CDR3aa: CASSPIYEQFF
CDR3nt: TGTGCCAGCAGCCCAATATACGAGCAGTTCTTC

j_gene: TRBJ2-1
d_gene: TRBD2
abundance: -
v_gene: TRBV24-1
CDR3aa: CATSDSQSGGGGEQFF
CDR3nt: TGTGCCACCAGTGATTCCCAGAGCGGGGGGGGCGGTGAGCAGTTCTTC

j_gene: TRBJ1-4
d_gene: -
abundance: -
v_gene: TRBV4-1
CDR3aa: CASSQQGISEKLFF
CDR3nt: TGCGCCAGCAGCCAACAGGGAATTAGTGAAAAACTGTTTTTT

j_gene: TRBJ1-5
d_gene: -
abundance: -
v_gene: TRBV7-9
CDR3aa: CASSLARAGSQPQHF
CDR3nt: TGTGCCAGCAGCTTAGCGCGGGCAGGGAGTCAGCCCCAGCATTTT

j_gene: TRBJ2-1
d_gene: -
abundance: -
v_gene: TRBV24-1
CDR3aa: CATSEPSGEQFF
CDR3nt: TGTGCCACCAGTGAGCCGAGTGGTGAGCAGTTCTTC

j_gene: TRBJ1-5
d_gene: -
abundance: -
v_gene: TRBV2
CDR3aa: CASSEWGSQPQHF
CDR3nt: TGTGCCAGCAGTGAATGGGGTTCTCAGCCCCAGCATTTT

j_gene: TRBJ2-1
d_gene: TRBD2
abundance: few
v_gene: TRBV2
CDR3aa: CASRRLAGDSYNEQFF
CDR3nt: TGTGCCAGCAGGAGGCTAGCGGGCGACTCCTACAATGAGCAGTTCTTC

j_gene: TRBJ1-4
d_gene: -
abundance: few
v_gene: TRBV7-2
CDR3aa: CASSLALRAVDEKLFF
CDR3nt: TGTGCCAGCAGCTTAGCGTTGAGGGCAGTAGATGAAAAACTGTTTTTT

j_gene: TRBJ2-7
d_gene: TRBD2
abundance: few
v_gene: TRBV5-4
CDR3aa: CASSLGGEGRYEQYF
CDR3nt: TGTGCCAGCAGCTTGGGGGGGGAGGGCCGCTACGAGCAGTACTTC

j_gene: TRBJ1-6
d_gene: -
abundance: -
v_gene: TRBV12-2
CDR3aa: CAARGRVYSPLHF
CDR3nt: TGTGCCGCGCGGGGCAGGGTTTATTCACCCCTCCACTTT

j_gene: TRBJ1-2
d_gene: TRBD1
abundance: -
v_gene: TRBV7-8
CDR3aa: CASSFLWDRGRANYGYTF
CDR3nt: TGTGCCAGCAGTTTTTTGTGGGACAGGGGGCGAGCTAACTATGGCTACACCTTC

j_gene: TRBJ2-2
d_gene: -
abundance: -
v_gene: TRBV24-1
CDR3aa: CATSDPVANTGELFF
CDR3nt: TGTGCCACCAGTGATCCTGTCGCGAACACCGGGGAGCTGTTTTTT

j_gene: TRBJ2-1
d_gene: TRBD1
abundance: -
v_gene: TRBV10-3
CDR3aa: CAIKGQGSYNEQFF
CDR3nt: TGTGCCATCAAAGGACAGGGGTCCTACAATGAGCAGTTCTTC

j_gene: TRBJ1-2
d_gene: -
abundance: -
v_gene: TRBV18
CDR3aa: CASSPPSARANYGYTF
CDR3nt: TGTGCCAGCTCACCACCGTCGGCGAGAGCTAACTATGGCTACACCTTC

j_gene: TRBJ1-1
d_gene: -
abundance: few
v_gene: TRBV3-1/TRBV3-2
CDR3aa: CASSPMTGKTREAFF
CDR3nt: TGTGCCAGCAGCCCGATGACAGGTAAAACGAGAGAAGCTTTCTTT

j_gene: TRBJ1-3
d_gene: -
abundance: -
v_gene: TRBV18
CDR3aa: CASSPDSNENTIYF
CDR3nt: TGTGCCAGCTCACCTGACAGTAATGAAAACACCATATATTTT

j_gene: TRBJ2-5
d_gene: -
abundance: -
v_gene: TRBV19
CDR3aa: CASRAGSGTQYF
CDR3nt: TGTGCCAGTAGAGCAGGGAGTGGGACCCAGTACTTC

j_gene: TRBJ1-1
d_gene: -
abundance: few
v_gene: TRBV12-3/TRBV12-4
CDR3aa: CASSLGKNTEAFF
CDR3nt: TGTGCCAGCAGTTTAGGCAAGAACACTGAAGCTTTCTTT

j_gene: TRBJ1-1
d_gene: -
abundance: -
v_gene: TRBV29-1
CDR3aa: CSVRGVNTEAFF
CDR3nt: TGCAGCGTTCGTGGGGTGAACACTGAAGCTTTCTTT

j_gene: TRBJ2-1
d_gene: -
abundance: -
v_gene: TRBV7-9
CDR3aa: CASRLTQGRLNEQFF
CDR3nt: TGTGCCAGCAGATTAACACAGGGACGGTTGAATGAGCAGTTCTTC

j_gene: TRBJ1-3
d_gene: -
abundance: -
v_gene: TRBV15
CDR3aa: CATSRERASGSSGNTIYF
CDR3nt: TGTGCCACCAGCAGAGAGAGGGCCTCAGGGAGCTCTGGAAACACCATATATTTT

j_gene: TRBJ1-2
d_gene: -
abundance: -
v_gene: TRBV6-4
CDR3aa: CASRMVPGNYGYTF
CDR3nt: TGTGCCAGCAGGATGGTCCCAGGGAATTATGGCTACACCTTC

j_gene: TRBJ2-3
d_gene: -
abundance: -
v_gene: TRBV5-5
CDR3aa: CASSWNRDTQYF
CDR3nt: TGTGCCAGCAGTTGGAACAGGGATACGCAGTATTTT

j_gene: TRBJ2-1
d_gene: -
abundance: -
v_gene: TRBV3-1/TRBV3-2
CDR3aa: CASSFPGTAGDEQFF
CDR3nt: TGTGCCAGCAGCTTTCCTGGGACAGCGGGGGATGAGCAGTTCTTC

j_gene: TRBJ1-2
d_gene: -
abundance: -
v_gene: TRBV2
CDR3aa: CASRGTVGNYGYTF
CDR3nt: TGTGCCAGCAGAGGGACTGTCGGGAACTATGGCTACACCTTC

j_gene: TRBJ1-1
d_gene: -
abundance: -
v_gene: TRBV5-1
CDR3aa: CASSLNPGVTEAFF
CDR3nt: TGCGCCAGCAGCTTGAACCCAGGGGTCACTGAAGCTTTCTTT

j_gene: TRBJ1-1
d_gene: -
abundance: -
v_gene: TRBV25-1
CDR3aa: CASIGHAEAFF
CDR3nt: TGTGCCAGCATTGGACACGCTGAAGCTTTCTTT

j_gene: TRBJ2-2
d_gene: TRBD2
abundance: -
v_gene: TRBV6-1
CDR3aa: CASSVLAGGPTGELFF
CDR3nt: TGTGCCAGCAGTGTACTAGCGGGGGGGCCCACCGGGGAGCTGTTTTTT

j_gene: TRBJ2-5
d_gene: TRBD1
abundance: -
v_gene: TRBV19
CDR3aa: CASNRGPQETQYF
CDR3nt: TGTGCCAGTAACAGGGGGCCTCAAGAGACCCAGTACTTC

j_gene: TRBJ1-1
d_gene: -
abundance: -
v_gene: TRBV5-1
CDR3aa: CASSLRAGGDTEAFF
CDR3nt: TGCGCCAGCAGCTTGCGAGCGGGGGGTGACACTGAAGCTTTCTTT

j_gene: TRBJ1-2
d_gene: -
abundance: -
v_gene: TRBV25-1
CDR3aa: CASSLTGLNYGYTF
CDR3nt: TGTGCCAGCAGCCTCACAGGGTTAAACTATGGCTACACCTTC

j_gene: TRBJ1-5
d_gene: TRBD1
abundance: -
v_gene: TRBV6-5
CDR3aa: CASSSTGGNQPQHF
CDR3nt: TGTGCCAGCAGCTCTACAGGGGGAAATCAGCCCCAGCATTTT

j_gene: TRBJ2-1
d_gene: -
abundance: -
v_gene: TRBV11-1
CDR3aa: CASSLGEGEQFF
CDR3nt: TGTGCCAGCAGCTTAGGAGAAGGTGAGCAGTTCTTC

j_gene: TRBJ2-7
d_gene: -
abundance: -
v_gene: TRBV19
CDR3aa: CASRAPGQSSYEQYF
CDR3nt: TGTGCCAGTAGGGCACCGGGACAAAGCTCCTACGAGCAGTACTTC

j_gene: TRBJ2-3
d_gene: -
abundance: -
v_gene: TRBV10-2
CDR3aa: CASSLGGQSTDTQYF
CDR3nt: TGCGCCAGCAGTCTAGGGGGGCAAAGCACAGATACGCAGTATTTT

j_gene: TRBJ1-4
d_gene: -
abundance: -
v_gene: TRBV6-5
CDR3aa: CASSYGQAAGDEKLFF
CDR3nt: TGTGCCAGCAGTTACGGTCAGGCTGCAGGGGACGAAAAACTGTTTTTT